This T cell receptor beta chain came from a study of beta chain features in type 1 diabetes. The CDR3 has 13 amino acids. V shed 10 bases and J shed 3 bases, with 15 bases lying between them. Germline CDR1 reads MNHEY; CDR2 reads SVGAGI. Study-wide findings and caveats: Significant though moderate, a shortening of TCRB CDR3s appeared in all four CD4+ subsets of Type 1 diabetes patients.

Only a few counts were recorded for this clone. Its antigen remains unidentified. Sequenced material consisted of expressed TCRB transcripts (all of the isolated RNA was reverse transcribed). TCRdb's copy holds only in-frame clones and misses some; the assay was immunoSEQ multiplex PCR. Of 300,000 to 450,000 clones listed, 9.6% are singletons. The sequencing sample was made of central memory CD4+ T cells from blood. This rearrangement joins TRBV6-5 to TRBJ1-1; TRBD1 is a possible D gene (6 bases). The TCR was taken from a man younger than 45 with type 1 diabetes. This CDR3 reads CATITGQDTEAFF. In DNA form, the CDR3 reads TGTGCCACAATTACAGGGCAGGACACTGAAGCTTTCTTT.